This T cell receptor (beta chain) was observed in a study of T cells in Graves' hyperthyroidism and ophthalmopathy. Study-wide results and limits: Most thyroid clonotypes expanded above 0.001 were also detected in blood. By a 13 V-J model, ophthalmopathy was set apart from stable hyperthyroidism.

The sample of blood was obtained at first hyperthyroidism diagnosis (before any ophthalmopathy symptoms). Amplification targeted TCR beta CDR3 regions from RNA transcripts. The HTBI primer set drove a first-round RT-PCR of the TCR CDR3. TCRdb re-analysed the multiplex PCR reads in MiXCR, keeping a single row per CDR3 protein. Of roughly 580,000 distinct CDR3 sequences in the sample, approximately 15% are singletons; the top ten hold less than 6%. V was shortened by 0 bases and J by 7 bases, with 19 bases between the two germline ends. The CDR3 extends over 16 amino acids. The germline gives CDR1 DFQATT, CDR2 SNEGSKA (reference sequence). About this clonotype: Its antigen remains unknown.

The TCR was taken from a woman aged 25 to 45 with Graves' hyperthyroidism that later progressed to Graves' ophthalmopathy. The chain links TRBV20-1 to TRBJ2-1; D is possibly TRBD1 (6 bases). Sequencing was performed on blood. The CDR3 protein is CSARDPLQGRGNEQFF. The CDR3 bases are TGCAGTGCTAGAGATCCCCTACAGGGAAGAGGGAATGAGCAGTTCTTC.